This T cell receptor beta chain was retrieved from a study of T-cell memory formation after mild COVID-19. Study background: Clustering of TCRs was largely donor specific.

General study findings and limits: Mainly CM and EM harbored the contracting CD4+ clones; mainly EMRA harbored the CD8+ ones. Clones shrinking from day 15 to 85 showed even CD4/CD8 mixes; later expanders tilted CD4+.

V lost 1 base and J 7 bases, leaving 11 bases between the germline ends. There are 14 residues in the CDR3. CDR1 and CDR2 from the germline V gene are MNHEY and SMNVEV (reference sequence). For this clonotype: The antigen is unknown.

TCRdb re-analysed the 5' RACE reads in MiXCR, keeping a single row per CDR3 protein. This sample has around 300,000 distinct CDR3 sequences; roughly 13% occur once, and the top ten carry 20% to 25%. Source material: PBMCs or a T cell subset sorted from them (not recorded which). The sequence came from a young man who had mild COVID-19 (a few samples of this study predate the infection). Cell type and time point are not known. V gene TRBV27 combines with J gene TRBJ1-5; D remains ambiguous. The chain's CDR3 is CASSLLGGNQPQHF. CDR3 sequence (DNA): TGTGCCAGCAGTTTATTGGGAGGGAACCAGCCCCAGCATTTT.